This T cell receptor (beta chain) is drawn from a study of blood T cell repertoires in COVID-19. Authors' processing steps: Amplification of reference gene primers was used by the study to estimate nucleated cell counts. Measured with immunoSEQ multiplex PCR; TCRdb has only the in-frame clones, and not every one. D and trimming come from the DNA, and the V and J calls and clone size come from that table. The profile shows around 300,000 clones, around 88% of them singletons. Trimming at V came to 4 bases and at J to 4 bases, leaving 5 bases not matched to a gene. This CDR3 is 15 amino acids long. Germline V gene data show CDR1 as LNHDA and CDR2 as SQIVND (reference sequence).

The receptor's source is a woman in her thirties with COVID-19, enrolled during active disease. The V gene is TRBV19, the J gene TRBJ1-3; TRBD1 matches 9 bases. Source material: peripheral blood. The CDR3 DNA follows: TGTGCCAGTAGTACGACAGGGGGAGCAGGAAACACCATATATTTT. This encodes CASSTTGGAGNTIYF.